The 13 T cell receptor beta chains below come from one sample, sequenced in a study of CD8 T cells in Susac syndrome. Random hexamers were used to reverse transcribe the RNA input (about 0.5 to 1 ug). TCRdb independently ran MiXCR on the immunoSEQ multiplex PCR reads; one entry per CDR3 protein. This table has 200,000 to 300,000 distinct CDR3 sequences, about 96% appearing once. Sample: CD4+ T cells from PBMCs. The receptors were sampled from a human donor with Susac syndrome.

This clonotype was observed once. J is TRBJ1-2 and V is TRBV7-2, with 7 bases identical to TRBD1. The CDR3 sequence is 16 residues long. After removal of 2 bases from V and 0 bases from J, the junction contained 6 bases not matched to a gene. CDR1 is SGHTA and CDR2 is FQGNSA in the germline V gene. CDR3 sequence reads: CASSLFGTATNYGYTF. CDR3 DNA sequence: TGTGCCAGCAGCTTATTTGGGACAGCAACTAACTATGGCTACACCTTC.

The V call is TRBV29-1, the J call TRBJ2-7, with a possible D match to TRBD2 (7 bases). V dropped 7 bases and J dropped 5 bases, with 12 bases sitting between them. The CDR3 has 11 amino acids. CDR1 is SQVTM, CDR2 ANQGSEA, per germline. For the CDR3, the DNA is TGCAGCGGACGGGGGGCGGACGAGCAGTACTTC. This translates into CSGRGADEQYF.

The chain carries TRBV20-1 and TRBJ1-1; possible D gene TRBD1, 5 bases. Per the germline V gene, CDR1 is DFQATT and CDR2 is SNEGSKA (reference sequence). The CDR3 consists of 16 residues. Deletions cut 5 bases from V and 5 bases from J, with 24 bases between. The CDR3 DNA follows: TGCAGTGCTGGCCCCATGTCGGGGGTTTGGGTAACTGAAGCTTTCTTT. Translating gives CSAGPMSGVWVTEAFF.

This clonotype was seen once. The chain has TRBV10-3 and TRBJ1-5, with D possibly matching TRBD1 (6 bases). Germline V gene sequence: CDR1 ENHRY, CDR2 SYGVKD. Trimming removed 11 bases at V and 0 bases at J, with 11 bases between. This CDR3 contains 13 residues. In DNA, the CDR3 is TGTGCCGGCCAACAGGGTAGCAATCAGCCCCAGCATTTT. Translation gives CAGQQGSNQPQHF.

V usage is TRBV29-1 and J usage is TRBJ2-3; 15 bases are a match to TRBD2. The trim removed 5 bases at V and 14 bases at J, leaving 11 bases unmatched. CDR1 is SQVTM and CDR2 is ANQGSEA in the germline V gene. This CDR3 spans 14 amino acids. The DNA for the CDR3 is TGCAGCGTTCATCGCGGGACTAGCGGGAGGTGGAGGTATTTT. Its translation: CSVHRGTSGRWRYF.

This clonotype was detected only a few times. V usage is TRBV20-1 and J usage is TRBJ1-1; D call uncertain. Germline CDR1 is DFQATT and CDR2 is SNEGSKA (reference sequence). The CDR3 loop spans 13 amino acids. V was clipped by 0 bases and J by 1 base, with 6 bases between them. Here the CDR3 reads CSARDPRNTEAFF. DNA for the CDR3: TGCAGTGCTAGAGATCCCAGGAACACTGAAGCTTTCTTT.

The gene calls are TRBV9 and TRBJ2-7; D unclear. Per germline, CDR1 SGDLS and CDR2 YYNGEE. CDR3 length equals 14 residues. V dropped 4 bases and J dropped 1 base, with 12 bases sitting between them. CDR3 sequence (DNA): TGTGCCAGCAGCCCAACTGTGGATTCCTACGAGCAGTACTTC. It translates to CASSPTVDSYEQYF. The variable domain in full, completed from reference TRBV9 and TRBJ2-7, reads DSGVTQTPKHLITATGQRVTLRCSPRSGDLSVYWYQQSLDQGLQFLIQYYNGEERAKGNILERFSAQQFPDLHSELNLSSLELGDSALYFCASSPTVDSYEQYFGPGTRLTVT.

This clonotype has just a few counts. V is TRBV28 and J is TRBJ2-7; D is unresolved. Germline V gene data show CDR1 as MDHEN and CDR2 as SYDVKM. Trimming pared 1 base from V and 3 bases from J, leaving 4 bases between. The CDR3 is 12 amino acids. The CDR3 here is CASSLSGYEQYF. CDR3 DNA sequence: TGTGCCAGCAGTTTATCTGGCTACGAGCAGTACTTC.

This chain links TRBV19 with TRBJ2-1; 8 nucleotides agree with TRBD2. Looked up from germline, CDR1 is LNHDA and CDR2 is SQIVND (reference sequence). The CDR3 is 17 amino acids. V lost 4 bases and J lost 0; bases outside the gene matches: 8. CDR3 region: CASSRRTSRSSYNEQFF. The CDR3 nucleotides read TGTGCCAGTAGTAGGAGGACTAGCCGCAGCTCCTACAATGAGCAGTTCTTC.

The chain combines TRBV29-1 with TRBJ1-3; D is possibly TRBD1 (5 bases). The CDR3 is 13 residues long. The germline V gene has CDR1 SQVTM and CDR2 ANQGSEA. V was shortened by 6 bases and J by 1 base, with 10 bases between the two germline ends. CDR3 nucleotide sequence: TGCAGCGTGCTCGGGGGTTCTGGAAACACCATATATTTT. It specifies CSVLGGSGNTIYF. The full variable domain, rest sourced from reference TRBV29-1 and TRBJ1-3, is SAVISQKPSRDICQRGTSLTIQCQVDSQVTMMFWYRQQPGQSLTLIATANQGSEATYESGFVIDKFPISRPNLTFSTLTVSNMSPEDSSIYLCSVLGGSGNTIYFGEGSWLTVV.

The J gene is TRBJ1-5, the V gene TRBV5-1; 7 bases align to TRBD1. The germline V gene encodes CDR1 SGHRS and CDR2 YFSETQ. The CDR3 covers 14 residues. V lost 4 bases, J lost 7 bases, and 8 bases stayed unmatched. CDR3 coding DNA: TGCGCCAGCAGCCAAGCAGGGGGAAGCCAGCCCCAGCATTTT. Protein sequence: CASSQAGGSQPQHF.

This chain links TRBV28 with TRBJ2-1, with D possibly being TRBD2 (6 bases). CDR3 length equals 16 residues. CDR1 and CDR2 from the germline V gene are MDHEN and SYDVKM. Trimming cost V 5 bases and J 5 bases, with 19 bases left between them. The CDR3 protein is CASSTPGGERDNEQFF. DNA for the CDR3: TGTGCCAGCAGTACACCCGGCGGGGAAAGGGACAATGAGCAGTTCTTC.

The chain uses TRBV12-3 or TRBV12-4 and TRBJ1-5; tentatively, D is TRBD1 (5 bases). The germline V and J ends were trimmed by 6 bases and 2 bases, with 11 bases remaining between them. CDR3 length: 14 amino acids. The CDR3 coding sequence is TGTGCCAGCAGGGACGGGGGAGGCAATCAGCCCCAGCATTTT. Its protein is CASRDGGGNQPQHF.